This is a list of T cell receptor beta chains from one sample in a study of shared clonotypes between healthy human individuals. Only in-frame clones appear in the TCRdb table, and some are missing; sequencing was by immunoSEQ multiplex PCR. The sample shows over 750,000 clones, 95% to 97% of them seen only once. Material for sequencing was naive CD8+ T cells sorted from blood. These receptors all stem from a man aged 25 to 45 in good health. CDR3s include the opening cysteine and the closing phenylalanine or tryptophan. D genes are given only for firm matches. Clone size, where shown, is once, few, many, or a class for clones that have expanded.

d_call: .; j_call: TRBJ2-1; clone_size: .; v_call: TRBV19; cdr3_nt: TGTGCCAGTAGGGACGTTACGGCGGGGAGCTCCTACAATGAGCAGTTCTTC; cdr3_aa: CASRDVTAGSSYNEQFF
d_call: .; j_call: TRBJ1-1; clone_size: .; v_call: TRBV13; cdr3_nt: TGTGCCAGCAGCTCCAGGACGGCTGATGAGGCTTTCTTT; cdr3_aa: CASSSRTADEAFF
d_call: .; j_call: TRBJ2-1; clone_size: .; v_call: TRBV29-1; cdr3_nt: TGCAGCGTTGATTACGGTCTAGCTTTTGACAATGAGCAGTTCTTC; cdr3_aa: CSVDYGLAFDNEQFF
d_call: TRBD2; j_call: TRBJ2-2; clone_size: once; v_call: TRBV29-1; cdr3_nt: TGCAGCGTTGATAGCGGGAGCGGAACCGGGGAGCTGTTTTTT; cdr3_aa: CSVDSGSGTGELFF
d_call: .; j_call: TRBJ1-5; clone_size: .; v_call: TRBV6-5; cdr3_nt: TGTGCCACCAAGGCAGGGGTACGGCAGCCCCAGCATTTT; cdr3_aa: CATKAGVRQPQHF
d_call: .; j_call: TRBJ1-2; clone_size: .; v_call: TRBV7-6; cdr3_nt: TGTGCCAGCAGCTCAAGCCCGGCCCTGGGCTACACCTTC; cdr3_aa: CASSSSPALGYTF
d_call: .; j_call: TRBJ2-7; clone_size: .; v_call: TRBV30; cdr3_nt: TGTGCCTGGAACCGGAATTACGAGCAGTACTTC; cdr3_aa: CAWNRNYEQYF
d_call: .; j_call: TRBJ1-1; clone_size: .; v_call: TRBV27; cdr3_nt: TGTGCCAGCAACGCAGTAGGATGGAACACTGAAGCTTTCTTT; cdr3_aa: CASNAVGWNTEAFF
d_call: .; j_call: TRBJ2-7; clone_size: .; v_call: TRBV7-9; cdr3_nt: TGTGCCAGCAGCCCCCCGGGATACGAGCAGTACTTC; cdr3_aa: CASSPPGYEQYF
d_call: TRBD1; j_call: TRBJ1-2; clone_size: few; v_call: TRBV27; cdr3_nt: TGTGCCAGCAGTTTATCGTACAGGGACAGGGCTCCCTATGGCTACACCTTC; cdr3_aa: CASSLSYRDRAPYGYTF
d_call: TRBD2; j_call: TRBJ2-7; clone_size: .; v_call: TRBV4-3; cdr3_nt: TGCGCCAGCAGCCCCGGGAGGGGCCAGCAGTACTTC; cdr3_aa: CASSPGRGQQYF
d_call: .; j_call: TRBJ2-3; clone_size: once; v_call: TRBV28; cdr3_nt: TGTGCCAGCAGTTTACGGGGGTCCGCAGATACGCAGTATTTT; cdr3_aa: CASSLRGSADTQYF
d_call: TRBD2; j_call: TRBJ2-1; clone_size: .; v_call: TRBV29-1; cdr3_nt: TGCAGCCCAGTGGTCCGGGAGGGTTCCTACAATGAGCAGTTCTTC; cdr3_aa: CSPVVREGSYNEQFF
d_call: .; j_call: TRBJ2-1; clone_size: .; v_call: TRBV4-1; cdr3_nt: TGCGCCAGCAGCCCCGACCAGCGGAGCAAGCAGTTCTTC; cdr3_aa: CASSPDQRSKQFF
d_call: TRBD1; j_call: TRBJ1-4; clone_size: .; v_call: TRBV7-9; cdr3_nt: TGTGCCAGCAGCGCCGTTCAGGGGGCTTTAGAAAAACTGTTTTTT; cdr3_aa: CASSAVQGALEKLFF
d_call: .; j_call: TRBJ2-7; clone_size: .; v_call: TRBV28; cdr3_nt: TGTGCCAGCAGTCCCCCGCAGGCTATCTACGAGCAGTACTTC; cdr3_aa: CASSPPQAIYEQYF
d_call: .; j_call: TRBJ1-3; clone_size: .; v_call: TRBV28; cdr3_nt: TGTGCCAGCAGGTTCGACAGTTCGGGAAACACCATATATTTT; cdr3_aa: CASRFDSSGNTIYF
d_call: .; j_call: TRBJ2-7; clone_size: .; v_call: TRBV21-1; cdr3_nt: TGTGCCAGCAGCAAAGACCCGGGACAGGGAGGGCAGCTGGGAGGGGGCGAGCAGTACTTC; cdr3_aa: CASSKDPGQGGQLGGGEQYF
d_call: .; j_call: TRBJ1-1; clone_size: .; v_call: TRBV28; cdr3_nt: TGTGCCAGCAGTTCCACCGGCTGGGAAGCTTTCTTT; cdr3_aa: CASSSTGWEAFF
d_call: .; j_call: TRBJ2-7; clone_size: .; v_call: TRBV28; cdr3_nt: TGTGCCAGCAGTTTATTCATGAACGAGCAGTACTTC; cdr3_aa: CASSLFMNEQYF
d_call: .; j_call: TRBJ2-1; clone_size: once; v_call: TRBV7-8; cdr3_nt: TGTGCCAGCAGCCCCGGAGGGCCGAGTGAGCAGTTCTTC; cdr3_aa: CASSPGGPSEQFF
d_call: .; j_call: TRBJ2-2; clone_size: once; v_call: TRBV6-5; cdr3_nt: TGTGCCAGCAGAGCCGGGGCCGGGGAGCTGTTTTTT; cdr3_aa: CASRAGAGELFF
d_call: .; j_call: TRBJ2-5; clone_size: once; v_call: TRBV18; cdr3_nt: TGTGCCAGCTCACCACAGGGATTGAGGGAGACCCAGTACTTC; cdr3_aa: CASSPQGLRETQYF
d_call: .; j_call: TRBJ1-4; clone_size: .; v_call: TRBV7-9; cdr3_nt: TGTGCCAGCAGCTTAGCGCGCCCCCAGGGGGAAAAACTGTTTTTT; cdr3_aa: CASSLARPQGEKLFF
d_call: .; j_call: TRBJ2-3; clone_size: .; v_call: TRBV16; cdr3_nt: TGTGCCAGCAGCCATAACATCCATACGCAGTATTTT; cdr3_aa: CASSHNIHTQYF
d_call: .; j_call: TRBJ2-3; clone_size: .; v_call: TRBV7-9; cdr3_nt: TGTGCCAGCAGCCCAGGACGTCATACGCAGTATTTT; cdr3_aa: CASSPGRHTQYF
d_call: .; j_call: TRBJ2-1; clone_size: .; v_call: TRBV7-9; cdr3_nt: TGTGCCAGCAGCTCAATATTAGGGACCTCTTCCTACAATGAGCAGTTCTTC; cdr3_aa: CASSSILGTSSYNEQFF
d_call: TRBD2; j_call: TRBJ2-7; clone_size: .; v_call: TRBV7-8; cdr3_nt: TGTGCCAGCAGCCACCCTCTAGCGGGACTGTACGAGCAGTACTTC; cdr3_aa: CASSHPLAGLYEQYF
d_call: .; j_call: TRBJ1-2; clone_size: .; v_call: TRBV28; cdr3_nt: TGTGCCAGCAGTCCCAAGGGGTTCAATGGCTACACCTTC; cdr3_aa: CASSPKGFNGYTF
d_call: .; j_call: TRBJ2-3; clone_size: .; v_call: TRBV5-4; cdr3_nt: TGTGCCAGCAGCTCCCAGGGATTGGTAGATACGCAGTATTTT; cdr3_aa: CASSSQGLVDTQYF
d_call: .; j_call: TRBJ1-3; clone_size: .; v_call: TRBV4-3; cdr3_nt: TGCGCCAGCAGCCCAGGGAGTGGTGGAAACACCATATATTTT; cdr3_aa: CASSPGSGGNTIYF
d_call: .; j_call: TRBJ1-5; clone_size: .; v_call: TRBV29-1; cdr3_nt: TGCAGCGTTGAAGAGGGGTTAGGTCAGCCCCAGCATTTT; cdr3_aa: CSVEEGLGQPQHF
d_call: TRBD2; j_call: TRBJ2-1; clone_size: .; v_call: TRBV29-1; cdr3_nt: TGCAGCGTTGAGGCTAGCGGAACCTACAATGAGCAGTTCTTC; cdr3_aa: CSVEASGTYNEQFF
d_call: .; j_call: TRBJ2-7; clone_size: .; v_call: TRBV30; cdr3_nt: TGTGCGTGTCGTGAAGGTTCCTCCTACGAGCAGTACTTC; cdr3_aa: CACREGSSYEQYF
d_call: .; j_call: TRBJ2-2; clone_size: .; v_call: TRBV11-2; cdr3_nt: TGTGCCAGCAGCTTAGAAGCTTCCACCGGGGAGCTGTTTTTT; cdr3_aa: CASSLEASTGELFF
d_call: .; j_call: TRBJ1-1; clone_size: .; v_call: TRBV4-1; cdr3_nt: TGCGCCAGCAGCCAACTCGAGAACACTGAAGCTTTCTTT; cdr3_aa: CASSQLENTEAFF
d_call: TRBD1; j_call: TRBJ1-5; clone_size: .; v_call: TRBV6-1; cdr3_nt: TGTGCCAGTACAGGGGGCGTTGTTAGCAATCAGCCCCAGCATTTT; cdr3_aa: CASTGGVVSNQPQHF
d_call: TRBD2; j_call: TRBJ2-7; clone_size: .; v_call: TRBV6-5; cdr3_nt: TGTGCCAGCAGTACTAGCGTACTCTCCTACGAGCAGTACTTC; cdr3_aa: CASSTSVLSYEQYF
d_call: .; j_call: TRBJ2-7; clone_size: .; v_call: TRBV7-9; cdr3_nt: TGTGCCAGCAGCTTAGTCTTTGGTGGGAGGAAGGACTACGAGCAGTACTTC; cdr3_aa: CASSLVFGGRKDYEQYF
d_call: .; j_call: TRBJ1-1; clone_size: .; v_call: TRBV7-6; cdr3_nt: TGTGCCAGCAGCTCTCCAAACGCGGGTACTGAAGCTTTCTTT; cdr3_aa: CASSSPNAGTEAFF
d_call: .; j_call: TRBJ2-7; clone_size: .; v_call: TRBV27; cdr3_nt: TGTGCCAGCAGTTTAACCAGGGATTACGAGCAGTACTTC; cdr3_aa: CASSLTRDYEQYF
d_call: .; j_call: TRBJ2-5; clone_size: .; v_call: TRBV7-9; cdr3_nt: TGTGCCAGCAGCTTAGCCTTTGGGGAAGAGACCCAGTACTTC; cdr3_aa: CASSLAFGEETQYF
d_call: TRBD2; j_call: TRBJ2-2; clone_size: .; v_call: TRBV7-6; cdr3_nt: TGTGCCAGCAGCTTAAATTCGGGACTATACACCGGGGAGCTGTTTTTT; cdr3_aa: CASSLNSGLYTGELFF
d_call: .; j_call: TRBJ2-7; clone_size: once; v_call: TRBV7-9; cdr3_nt: TGTGCCAGCAGCCTACCAGACAGGCAACCCTACGAGCAGTACTTC; cdr3_aa: CASSLPDRQPYEQYF
d_call: .; j_call: TRBJ2-4; clone_size: once; v_call: TRBV11-2; cdr3_nt: TGTGCCAGCAGCCCACCACCCGGACAAAACAAAAACATTCAGTACTTC; cdr3_aa: CASSPPPGQNKNIQYF
d_call: .; j_call: TRBJ2-7; clone_size: .; v_call: TRBV28; cdr3_nt: TGTGCCAGCAGTTTAGGCGGAAGCTCCTACGAGCAGTACTTC; cdr3_aa: CASSLGGSSYEQYF